The next 8 T cell receptor beta chains were all read from a single sample in a study of cytomegalovirus exposure and HLA in healthy donors. The PCR contained 60 Vbeta and 13 Jbeta primers. Sequencing used immunoSEQ multiplex PCR; TCRdb keeps in-frame clones, though not all of them. The sample has 150,000 to 200,000 clones, 60% to 80% seen once; the top ten hold under 3%. Sequenced input: PBMCs. The receptors were sampled from a man in his forties or fifties in good health and CMV-seronegative.

The chain has TRBV6-5 and TRBJ2-3, with D maybe TRBD1 (5 bases). Trimming cost V 5 bases and J 2 bases, with 14 bases left between them. Germline V gives CDR1 MNHEY, CDR2 SVGAGI. CDR3 length: 15 amino acids. This chain's CDR3 is CASSRQTLNTDTQYF. Here the CDR3 DNA reads TGTGCCAGCAGTCGACAGACATTAAACACAGATACGCAGTATTTT.

This clone showed up just once. V and J are TRBV5-4 and TRBJ1-3; TRBD1 matches at 7 bases. Germline trimming cut 4 bases from V and 0 bases from J; bases unmatched to any gene: 7. Germline loops: CDR1 SGHNT, CDR2 YYREEE (reference sequence). The CDR3 contains 16 residues. CDR3 residues: CASSLGQSSSGNTIYF. CDR3 sequence (DNA): TGTGCCAGCAGCCTGGGACAGTCGAGCTCTGGAAACACCATATATTTT.

The chain has TRBV28 and TRBJ1-2, with D maybe TRBD1 (5 bases). This CDR3 is 13 amino acids long. CDR1 and CDR2 from the germline V gene are MDHEN and SYDVKM. The V and J ends lost 6 bases and 2 bases respectively, with 10 bases between them. CDR3 in DNA: TGTGCCAGCAGGATGACAGCGAACTATGGCTACACCTTC. Translating gives CASRMTANYGYTF.

This clone was seen a few times. J is TRBJ2-1 and V is TRBV5-1; 7 bases align to TRBD2. The V and J ends lost 5 bases and 6 bases, in that order; junction bases with no gene match: 11. The germline gives CDR1 SGHRS, CDR2 YFSETQ. The CDR3 spans 15 residues. CDR3 nucleotide sequence: TGCGCCAGCAGGGGAGGGGAGATCAGAGGCAATGAGCAGTTCTTC. Protein sequence: CASRGGEIRGNEQFF.

The chain couples TRBV28 to TRBJ2-7; 7 bases match TRBD1. The CDR3 has 14 residues. CDR1 and CDR2 (germline): MDHEN, SYDVKM. With 5 bases clipped from V and 2 bases from J, the junction kept 6 bases outside the gene matches. The CDR3 DNA is TGTGCCAGCAGTCTACAGGGGCCTACCTACGAGCAGTACTTC. It is translated as CASSLQGPTYEQYF.

This clone was found a few times. The chain recombines TRBV5-1 with TRBJ2-1; 8 nucleotides agree with TRBD2. V shed 0 bases, J shed 0 bases, and the junction held 2 bases outside the gene matches. Germline CDR1 and CDR2: SGHRS and YFSETQ. The CDR3 length is 16 residues. Here the CDR3 reads CASSLDGTSSYNEQFF. CDR3 in DNA: TGCGCCAGCAGCTTGGATGGGACTAGCTCCTACAATGAGCAGTTCTTC.

This clone appeared a few times. This chain connects TRBV2 to TRBJ1-3; 12 positions match TRBD1. The J segment lost 0 bases and the V segment lost 4 bases, leaving 7 bases of the junction unmatched. The length of the CDR3 is 18 residues. Germline values: CDR1 SNHLY, CDR2 FYNNEI. CDR3 residues: CASSGDRGLILSGNTIYF. CDR3 DNA sequence: TGTGCCAGCAGTGGGGACAGGGGGCTTATTCTCTCTGGAAACACCATATATTTT. Based on the CDR3 plus reference TRBV2 and TRBJ1-3, the full variable domain is EPEVTQTPSHQVTQMGQEVILRCVPISNHLYFYWYRQILGQKVEFLVSFYNNEISEKSEIFDDQFSVERPDGSNFTLKIRSTKLEDSAMYFCASSGDRGLILSGNTIYFGEGSWLTVV.

This chain connects TRBV19 to TRBJ1-1, with 8 positions matching TRBD1. CDR3 size: 17 residues. The germline V gene has CDR1 LNHDA and CDR2 SQIVND (reference sequence). J lost 0 bases, V lost 2 bases, and 8 bases had no gene match. CDR3 sequence (DNA): TGTGCCAGTAGTATAAGGGCAGGGGGCGCGATGAACACTGAAGCTTTCTTT. Protein: CASSIRAGGAMNTEAFF.